A single sample is the source of the 32 T cell receptor beta chains below, sequenced in a study of cytotoxic CD8 clonotypes in ibrutinib-treated CLL. Assay: immunoSEQ multiplex PCR; the TCRdb copy retains only in-frame clones and omits some. The data hold 130,000 or so clones, with approximately 75% observed a single time. The specimen was PBMCs, collected after 12 months of ibrutinib treatment. These TCRs come from a human donor with chronic lymphocytic leukemia.

The genes are TRBV6-5 and TRBJ2-7; 9 bases map to TRBD1. The trim removed 1 base at V and 7 bases at J, leaving 8 bases unmatched. The CDR3 runs to 15 residues. The germline V gene encodes CDR1 MNHEY and CDR2 SVGAGI. The CDR3 sequence: CASSYLGQGSTEQYF. The CDR3 nucleotides are TGTGCCAGCAGTTACTTGGGACAGGGCTCTACAGAGCAGTACTTC.

This chain links TRBV7-9 with TRBJ1-2; perhaps TRBD1 as D (5 bases). The ends were cut back, 4 bases at V and 0 bases at J, with 9 bases in the middle. This CDR3 spans 14 amino acids. The V gene's germline CDR1 is SEHNR and CDR2 FQNEAQ (reference sequence). CDR3 protein: CASSSRAANYGYTF. For the CDR3, the DNA is TGTGCCAGCAGCTCCAGGGCAGCTAACTATGGCTACACCTTC.

The chain carries TRBV19 and TRBJ2-3; the D is unclear. Trimming left V 0 bases short and J 2 bases short, with 18 bases between. This CDR3 has 18 amino acids. The germline V gene encodes CDR1 LNHDA and CDR2 SQIVND (reference sequence). The CDR3 DNA sequence: TGTGCCAGTAGTATAGATCTAACGGGTTCCCCTTCCACAGATACGCAGTATTTT. It codes for CASSIDLTGSPSTDTQYF.

This chain connects TRBV2 to TRBJ2-2, with a possible D match to TRBD2 (6 bases). The CDR3 covers 16 residues. Germline V lookup: CDR1 SNHLY, CDR2 FYNNEI. Trimming removed 5 bases at V and 0 bases at J, with 13 bases between. The CDR3 region is CASSNLGLANTGELFF. In nucleotides, the CDR3 is TGTGCCAGCAGTAACCTGGGACTTGCGAACACCGGGGAGCTGTTTTTT.

The J gene is TRBJ1-4, the V gene TRBV4-2; no definite D call. The CDR3 covers 13 residues. Trimming stripped 4 bases from V and 6 bases from J, with 9 bases between. Per the germline V gene, CDR1 is LGHNA and CDR2 is YNFKEQ. As DNA, the CDR3 is TGTGCCAGCAGCCCCCACGGGGATGAAAAACTGTTTTTT. Its translation is CASSPHGDEKLFF.

This chain connects TRBV4-3 to TRBJ1-1; 8 bases agree with TRBD1. CDR1 LGHNA and CDR2 YSLEER come from the germline V gene. J lost 5 bases, V lost 5 bases, and 13 bases had no gene match. This CDR3 comprises 16 residues. This CDR3 is CASSGGPGQAKTEAFF. The CDR3 DNA is TGCGCCAGCAGCGGGGGTCCGGGACAGGCGAAAACTGAAGCTTTCTTT.

The J gene is TRBJ1-1, the V gene TRBV4-1; TRBD1 matches at 11 bases. From germline, CDR1 is MGHRA and CDR2 YSYEKL. The CDR3 contains 16 residues. After removal of 5 bases from V and 1 base from J, the junction contained 6 bases not matched to a gene. The DNA of the CDR3 is TGCGCCAGCAGCTCAGGACAGGGGGCGTGGAACACTGAAGCTTTCTTT. The encoded protein is CASSSGQGAWNTEAFF.

In this sample, this clone turned up many times. V and J are TRBV7-2 and TRBJ2-3; possible D gene TRBD2, 6 bases. With 5 bases removed from V and 2 bases from J, the gap between germline ends came to 14 bases. Germline V gives CDR1 SGHTA, CDR2 FQGNSA. This CDR3 region has 15 residues. The CDR3 DNA follows: TGTGCCAGCAGCCCATCTAGCGACCTCACAGATACGCAGTATTTT. The encoded protein is CASSPSSDLTDTQYF.

Worth noting for this clone: At the DNA level, this CDR3 is encoded by other sequences in the same sample as well. The chain couples TRBV27 to TRBJ2-2, with TRBD2 matching 7 bases. Germline CDR1 is MNHEY and CDR2 is SMNVEV (reference sequence). CDR3 size: 14 residues. Trimming removed 4 bases from V and 4 bases from J; junction bases left unmatched: 3. CDR3 amino acids: CASSSGLPTGELFF. The CDR3, as DNA: TGTGCCAGCAGTTCGGGACTACCCACCGGGGAGCTGTTTTTT.

The chain joins TRBV2 to TRBJ1-2; TRBD1 aligns across 8 bases. Germline values: CDR1 SNHLY, CDR2 FYNNEI. Unmatched junction bases numbered 6, after V lost 6 bases and J lost 6 bases. This CDR3 is built from 13 residues. In DNA, the CDR3 is TGTGCCAGCAGCTCGGCAGGGGGCGATGGCTACACCTTC. The encoded protein is CASSSAGGDGYTF.

The rearrangement uses TRBV19 and TRBJ2-3, with D possibly matching TRBD1 (5 bases). V was pared by 3 bases and J by 4 bases, with 8 bases between. CDR3 length: 13 amino acids. Per germline, CDR1 LNHDA and CDR2 SQIVND (reference sequence). In DNA form, the CDR3 reads TGTGCCAGTAGTATTCAGGGCGCAGATACGCAGTATTTT. Encoded protein: CASSIQGADTQYF.

This chain joins TRBV25-1 and TRBJ1-2; no clear D gene. Trimming shortened V by 1 base and J by 7 bases, and 13 bases separated the two germline ends. The CDR3 consists of 14 residues. CDR1 is MGHDK and CDR2 is SYGVNS in the germline V gene. The CDR3 region is CASSESGEAGGYTF. CDR3 DNA sequence: TGTGCCAGCAGTGAATCAGGCGAGGCGGGTGGCTACACCTTC.

This chain's CDR3 is CASSPWGEQYF. Here the CDR3 DNA reads TGTGCCAGCAGCCCGTGGGGCGAGCAGTACTTC. The chain uses TRBV7-9 and TRBJ2-7; D unresolved. V was clipped by 5 bases and J by 6 bases, with 8 bases between them. This CDR3 region has 11 residues. Germline-derived CDR1 and CDR2 are SEHNR and FQNEAQ (reference sequence).

The chain recombines TRBV5-5 with TRBJ2-7; D may be TRBD1 or TRBD2 (6 bases each). This CDR3 has 17 amino acids. The germline V and J ends were trimmed by 3 bases and 1 base, with 20 bases remaining between them. Germline assignment: CDR1 SGHKS and CDR2 YYEKEE (reference sequence). The CDR3 here is CASSSARFTGRSYEQYF. CDR3 DNA sequence: TGTGCCAGCAGCTCCGCGAGGTTCACAGGGAGGTCCTACGAGCAGTACTTC.

The CDR3 spells CASSLDPSGSGRPEDTQYF. CDR3 in DNA: TGTGCCAGCAGCTTAGATCCTAGCGGGAGTGGTCGCCCAGAGGATACGCAGTATTTT. The chain links TRBV7-2 to TRBJ2-3, with TRBD2 matching over 10 bases. The CDR3 is made up of 19 amino acids. The J segment lost 6 bases and the V segment lost 1 base, leaving 16 bases of the junction unmatched. CDR1 SGHTA and CDR2 FQGNSA come from the germline V gene. The full variable domain, in which reference TRBV7-2 and TRBJ2-3 provide the parts outside the CDR3, is GAGVSQSPSNKVTEKGKDVELRCDPISGHTALYWYRQSLGQGLEFLIYFQGNSAPDKSGLPSDRFSAERTGGSVSTLTIQRTQQEDSAVYLCASSLDPSGSGRPEDTQYFGPGTRLTVL.

The V and J genes are TRBV7-3 and TRBJ1-1; D gene ambiguous. Germline CDR1 is SGHTA and CDR2 is FQGTGA. The CDR3 runs to 13 residues. The ends were cut back, 0 bases at V and 7 bases at J, with 9 bases in the middle. The CDR3 protein is CASSLTVPGEAFF. In nucleotides, the CDR3 is TGTGCCAGCAGCTTAACAGTTCCAGGTGAAGCTTTCTTT.

The sample holds one count of this clone. The V call is TRBV30, the J call TRBJ2-7; 9 bases align to TRBD1. The length of the CDR3 is 15 residues. The germline gives CDR1 GTSNPN, CDR2 SVGIG (reference sequence). V was clipped by 2 bases and J by 0 bases; unmatched bases: 5. This CDR3 is CAWSFGQGSSYEQYF. The CDR3 coding sequence is TGTGCCTGGAGTTTTGGACAGGGGAGCTCCTACGAGCAGTACTTC.

This clone was found a few times. The chain couples TRBV6-5 to TRBJ1-2, with 7 bases matching TRBD1. The length of the CDR3 is 14 residues. J gave up 7 bases and V 6 bases, and 11 bases lay outside the gene matches. Per the germline V gene, CDR1 is MNHEY and CDR2 is SVGAGI. CDR3 sequence: CASRTTGIAPGYTF. The CDR3 nucleotides are TGTGCCAGCAGAACGACAGGGATTGCCCCTGGCTACACCTTC.

This clone was detected only a few times. The V and J genes are TRBV6-6 and TRBJ1-5; weak D call: TRBD1 (5 bases). With 9 bases removed from V and 0 bases from J, the gap between germline ends came to 12 bases. The CDR3 runs to 14 residues. The V gene's germline CDR1 is MNHNY and CDR2 SVGAGI (reference sequence). CDR3 sequence (DNA): TGTGCCAGTCAAAACGGGGCTAGCAATCAGCCCCAGCATTTT. Its protein is CASQNGASNQPQHF.

This clone was counted once. The chain joins TRBV7-8 to TRBJ2-3, with D possibly matching TRBD2 (5 bases). CDR3 length: 12 amino acids. V was cut by 5 bases and J by 8 bases, with 11 bases left in between. Germline V gene lookup returns CDR1 SGHVS and CDR2 FQNEAQ. CDR3 region: CASSQLGGTQYF. The CDR3 DNA follows: TGTGCCAGCAGCCAACTAGGTGGTACGCAGTATTTT.

The rearrangement links TRBV7-3 to TRBJ2-5; no definite D call. V was trimmed by 5 bases and J by 4 bases, leaving 11 bases between them. Germline CDR1 is SGHTA and CDR2 is FQGTGA. The CDR3 consists of 13 residues. The CDR3 DNA is TGTGCCAGCAGCCCGGCGCCGGGAGAGACCCAGTACTTC. This codes for CASSPAPGETQYF.

CDR3 region: CASSLTSGRGNEQFF. CDR3 bases: TGCGCCAGCAGCTTGACTAGCGGGAGGGGCAATGAGCAGTTCTTC. The chain combines TRBV5-1 with TRBJ2-1; 13 nucleotides line up with TRBD2. Germline assignment: CDR1 SGHRS and CDR2 YFSETQ. The CDR3 consists of 15 residues. J lost 6 bases, V lost 1 base, and 1 base had no gene match. The variable domain in full, completed from reference TRBV5-1 and TRBJ2-1, reads KAGVTQTPRYLIKTRGQQVTLSCSPISGHRSVSWYQQTPGQGLQFLFEYFSETQRNKGNFPGRFSGRQFSNSRSEMNVSTLELGDSALYLCASSLTSGRGNEQFFGPGTRLTVL.

The chain links TRBV18 to TRBJ1-4; 11 bases fit TRBD1. The junction had 2 bases not matched to a gene; V was cut back by 3 bases and J by 5 bases. The CDR3 sequence is 15 residues long. Germline lookup yields CDR1 KGHSH and CDR2 LQKENI. The CDR3 nucleotides are TGTGCCAGCTCACCCCGGGACAGGGGGAATGAAAAACTGTTTTTT. Amino acid sequence: CASSPRDRGNEKLFF. Based on the CDR3 plus reference TRBV18 and TRBJ1-4, the full variable domain is NAGVMQNPRHLVRRRGQEARLRCSPMKGHSHVYWYRQLPEEGLKFMVYLQKENIIDESGMPKERFSAEFPKEGPSILRIQQVVRGDSAAYFCASSPRDRGNEKLFFGSGTQLSVL.

The chain combines TRBV6-1 with TRBJ2-1, with 7 bases identical to TRBD2. The CDR3 contains 14 residues. CDR1 and CDR2 from the germline V gene are MNHNS and SASEGT. Losses at the gene ends were 5 bases for V and 8 bases for J; bases not matched to a gene: 9. CDR3 sequence (DNA): TGTGCCAGCAGTCGACTAACTAGCGTCGATGAGCAGTTCTTC. It translates to CASSRLTSVDEQFF.

The J gene is TRBJ2-7, the V gene TRBV4-3; TRBD2 matches 10 bases. Germline V CDR1 and CDR2: LGHNA, YSLEER. This CDR3 contains 16 residues. V was clipped by 3 bases and J by 2 bases; unmatched bases: 7. The DNA of the CDR3 is TGCGCCAGCAGCCACTTGGCTAGCGGGAGCCCCTACGAGCAGTACTTC. Its protein product is CASSHLASGSPYEQYF.

The chain links TRBV4-1 to TRBJ2-5; D is possibly TRBD2 (6 bases). V dropped 4 bases and J dropped 5 bases, with 23 bases sitting between them. Germline V gene sequence: CDR1 MGHRA, CDR2 YSYEKL. There are 17 residues in the CDR3. The CDR3 sequence is CASSLSGRVGGLETQYF. For the CDR3, the DNA is TGCGCCAGCAGCCTAAGTGGGCGTGTGGGGGGATTGGAGACCCAGTACTTC.

V usage is TRBV7-2 and J usage is TRBJ2-1; D gene unclear. Trimming took off 5 bases at V and 12 bases at J, with 11 bases between the two ends. The CDR3 covers 11 residues. Germline V gives CDR1 SGHTA, CDR2 FQGNSA. CDR3 sequence (DNA): TGTGCCAGCAGCGATTTTCAAGGGCAGTTCTTC. Amino acid sequence: CASSDFQGQFF. Full variable domain (missing parts from reference TRBV7-2 and TRBJ2-1): GAGVSQSPSNKVTEKGKDVELRCDPISGHTALYWYRQSLGQGLEFLIYFQGNSAPDKSGLPSDRFSAERTGGSVSTLTIQRTQQEDSAVYLCASSDFQGQFFGPGTRLTVL.

The chain carries TRBV11-2 and TRBJ2-7, with 8 bases identical to TRBD2. This CDR3 spans 15 amino acids. Per germline, CDR1 SGHAT and CDR2 FQNNGV. J lost 0 bases, V lost 2 bases, and 3 bases had no gene match. The CDR3, as DNA: TGTGCCAGCAGCTTAAGCGGGGGAGCCTCCTACGAGCAGTACTTC. The encoded protein is CASSLSGGASYEQYF. Filled out from reference TRBV11-2 and TRBJ2-7, the complete variable domain reads EAGVAQSPRYKIIEKRQSVAFWCNPISGHATLYWYQQILGQGPKLLIQFQNNGVVDDSQLPKDRFSAERLKGVDSTLKIQPAKLEDSAVYLCASSLSGGASYEQYFGPGTRLTVT.

The sample holds one count of this clone. V and J are TRBV6-5 and TRBJ1-2; TRBD1 agrees at 8 bases. Germline lookup yields CDR1 MNHEY and CDR2 SVGAGI. Losses at the gene ends were 5 bases for V and 8 bases for J; bases not matched to a gene: 10. The CDR3 has 14 amino acids. CDR3 nucleotide sequence: TGTGCCAGCAGTCAGACAGGGGATGTGAGAGGCTACACCTTC. This sequence encodes CASSQTGDVRGYTF.

The chain uses TRBV11-2 and TRBJ2-7; D unclear. The CDR3 contains 14 residues. CDR1 is SGHAT and CDR2 is FQNNGV in the germline V gene. V lost 2 bases to trimming and J lost 3 bases, with 11 bases between them. Written as DNA, the CDR3 is TGTGCCAGCAGCTTAACCAGAAGAGACTACGAGCAGTACTTC. The encoded protein is CASSLTRRDYEQYF.

The table lists this clone with a few counts. The V call is TRBV7-9, the J call TRBJ2-5, with 7 bases lining up with TRBD2. Looked up from germline, CDR1 is SEHNR and CDR2 is FQNEAQ (reference sequence). Trimming cost V 1 base and J 5 bases; bases outside gene matches: 10. The CDR3 sequence is 16 residues long. CDR3 DNA: TGTGCCAGCAGCTTAGAGCGTTTGAGGGGAGGGGAGACCCAGTACTTC. It codes for CASSLERLRGGETQYF.

This clone came up once. The chain has TRBV28 and TRBJ2-1, with 10 bases aligning to TRBD2. V trimming: 6 bases; J trimming: 4 bases; junction bases outside the gene matches: 6. The CDR3 has 15 amino acids. The V gene's germline CDR1 is MDHEN and CDR2 SYDVKM. The CDR3 coding sequence is TGTGCCAGCAGACCGACTAGCGGGCGATACAATGAGCAGTTCTTC. It codes for CASRPTSGRYNEQFF.